The rows below give T cell receptor beta chains drawn from one sample of a study of shared clonotypes between healthy human individuals. Measured with immunoSEQ multiplex PCR; TCRdb has only the in-frame clones, and not every one. The profile covers under 750,000 clones, with approximately 77% appearing a single time and about 1.8% taken by the ten largest. The sample taken for sequencing was memory CD4+ T cells sorted from blood. These TCRs come from a woman in her 30s in good health. Both conserved end residues are part of each CDR3. The order of the fields is clone size, J gene, D gene, V gene, CDR3 DNA, CDR3 protein. D genes are given only for firm matches. Clone size appears in some rows only: once, few, many, or a class for an expanded clone.

abundance: NA; j_gene: TRBJ1-2; d_gene: NA; v_gene: TRBV6-1; CDR3nt: TGTGCCAGCAGTCTCTCCCAATACTATGGCTACACCTTC; CDR3aa: CASSLSQYYGYTF
abundance: NA; j_gene: TRBJ2-1; d_gene: NA; v_gene: TRBV2; CDR3nt: TGTGCCAGCGAAGGAGTCTTTCCCTCCTACAATGAGCAGTTCTTC; CDR3aa: CASEGVFPSYNEQFF
abundance: few; j_gene: TRBJ2-7; d_gene: NA; v_gene: TRBV5-8; CDR3nt: TGTGCCAGCAGCTTCCAGGCCTCACACGAGCAGTACTTC; CDR3aa: CASSFQASHEQYF
abundance: NA; j_gene: TRBJ2-2; d_gene: TRBD1; v_gene: TRBV7-3; CDR3nt: TGTGCCAGCAGCGAGGGACAGGGGGCGAATATCCGGGAGCTGTTTTTT; CDR3aa: CASSEGQGANIRELFF
abundance: few; j_gene: TRBJ1-5; d_gene: NA; v_gene: TRBV28; CDR3nt: TGTGCCAGCAGTTTCGGCGGGGGCGTGGATCAGCCCCAGCATTTT; CDR3aa: CASSFGGGVDQPQHF
abundance: NA; j_gene: TRBJ2-5; d_gene: NA; v_gene: TRBV6-6; CDR3nt: TGTGCCAGCGCGGCCCAGGGGGAGACCCAGTACTTC; CDR3aa: CASAAQGETQYF
abundance: NA; j_gene: TRBJ2-5; d_gene: TRBD1; v_gene: TRBV15; CDR3nt: TGTGCCACCAGCAGAGGGGACAGGGGGGCACAAGAGACCCAGTACTTC; CDR3aa: CATSRGDRGAQETQYF
abundance: few; j_gene: TRBJ1-2; d_gene: NA; v_gene: TRBV5-1; CDR3nt: TGCGCCAGCAGCACCTCTAACTATGGCTACACCTTC; CDR3aa: CASSTSNYGYTF
abundance: few; j_gene: TRBJ1-4; d_gene: NA; v_gene: TRBV5-1; CDR3nt: TGCGCCAGCAGGTCGGAGGCAACTAATGAAAAACTGTTTTTT; CDR3aa: CASRSEATNEKLFF
abundance: NA; j_gene: TRBJ1-1; d_gene: NA; v_gene: TRBV18; CDR3nt: TGTGCCAGCTCAGTAACAGGGTCTCTGAACACTGAAGCTTTCTTT; CDR3aa: CASSVTGSLNTEAFF
abundance: NA; j_gene: TRBJ2-7; d_gene: NA; v_gene: TRBV7-9; CDR3nt: TGTGCCAGCAGCTTCTTAGGTTTGGGGGTAAAGAATTACGAGCAGTACTTC; CDR3aa: CASSFLGLGVKNYEQYF
abundance: NA; j_gene: TRBJ2-3; d_gene: NA; v_gene: TRBV6-6; CDR3nt: TGTGCCAGCAGTTATGGCGTTTCAAGCACAGATACGCAGTATTTT; CDR3aa: CASSYGVSSTDTQYF
abundance: NA; j_gene: TRBJ2-7; d_gene: NA; v_gene: TRBV6-9; CDR3nt: TGTGCCAGCAGTTATTCGATCACAGGGTCCTACGAGCAGTACTTC; CDR3aa: CASSYSITGSYEQYF
abundance: NA; j_gene: TRBJ2-3; d_gene: NA; v_gene: TRBV7-3; CDR3nt: TGTGCCAGCAGCTTAAACGGATACACAGATACGCAGTATTTT; CDR3aa: CASSLNGYTDTQYF
abundance: NA; j_gene: TRBJ1-5; d_gene: NA; v_gene: TRBV7-9; CDR3nt: TGTGCCAGCAGCGTAGTGGGTAATCAGCCCCAGCATTTT; CDR3aa: CASSVVGNQPQHF
abundance: NA; j_gene: TRBJ2-1; d_gene: NA; v_gene: TRBV6-6; CDR3nt: TGTGCCAGCAGTCCGAACCAAGTTAGGGGCGATGAGCAGTTCTTC; CDR3aa: CASSPNQVRGDEQFF
abundance: NA; j_gene: TRBJ2-1; d_gene: NA; v_gene: TRBV11-2; CDR3nt: TGTGCCAGCAGCACTGGGGTAGCCCTAGGTGCTAATGAGCAGTTCTTC; CDR3aa: CASSTGVALGANEQFF
abundance: NA; j_gene: TRBJ2-7; d_gene: NA; v_gene: TRBV5-6; CDR3nt: TGTGCCAGCAGCGGCAGGGCTACCTACGAGCAGTACTTC; CDR3aa: CASSGRATYEQYF
abundance: NA; j_gene: TRBJ2-3; d_gene: TRBD2; v_gene: TRBV19; CDR3nt: TGTGCCAGTACCCCGGGAGGGAGTGGGACAGATACGCAGTATTTT; CDR3aa: CASTPGGSGTDTQYF
abundance: NA; j_gene: TRBJ1-4; d_gene: NA; v_gene: TRBV5-6; CDR3nt: TGTGCCAGCAGCTTGGTGAGGGTGGATAATGAAAAACTGTTTTTT; CDR3aa: CASSLVRVDNEKLFF
abundance: NA; j_gene: TRBJ1-6; d_gene: NA; v_gene: TRBV27; CDR3nt: TGTGCCAGCACCGCGTCTCACGGGACACCCTATAATTCACCCCTCCACTTT; CDR3aa: CASTASHGTPYNSPLHF
abundance: once; j_gene: TRBJ2-1; d_gene: TRBD2; v_gene: TRBV19; CDR3nt: TGTGCCAAAACATGGGGACTAGCGAGCTACAATGAGCAGTTCTTC; CDR3aa: CAKTWGLASYNEQFF
abundance: NA; j_gene: TRBJ2-5; d_gene: NA; v_gene: TRBV6-5; CDR3nt: TGTGCCAGCAGTTCCAGGGGCCCTCAAGAGACCCAGTACTTC; CDR3aa: CASSSRGPQETQYF
abundance: NA; j_gene: TRBJ2-1; d_gene: TRBD2; v_gene: TRBV6-5; CDR3nt: TGTGCCAGCAGGGGGGGACTAGCGGGAGACAATGAGCAGTTCTTC; CDR3aa: CASRGGLAGDNEQFF
abundance: NA; j_gene: TRBJ2-1; d_gene: NA; v_gene: TRBV9; CDR3nt: TGTGCCAGCAGCGCCCGACAGGGCGGGGGCAATGAGCAGTTCTTC; CDR3aa: CASSARQGGGNEQFF
abundance: few; j_gene: TRBJ2-7; d_gene: NA; v_gene: TRBV6-5; CDR3nt: TGTGCCAGCAGTCCGGACGGAGTCCTAGCCTACGAGCAGTACTTC; CDR3aa: CASSPDGVLAYEQYF
abundance: NA; j_gene: TRBJ1-1; d_gene: NA; v_gene: TRBV7-9; CDR3nt: TGTGCCAGCAGCCTCGAGGCCCTTGAAGCTTTCTTT; CDR3aa: CASSLEALEAFF
abundance: NA; j_gene: TRBJ1-1; d_gene: NA; v_gene: TRBV30; CDR3nt: TGTGCCTGGAGGAAACAGGGTCTAAACACTGAAGCTTTCTTT; CDR3aa: CAWRKQGLNTEAFF
abundance: NA; j_gene: TRBJ2-7; d_gene: NA; v_gene: TRBV27; CDR3nt: TGTGCCAGCAGTTTAAAACACGTCCTCAGCGAGCAGTACTTC; CDR3aa: CASSLKHVLSEQYF
abundance: once; j_gene: TRBJ1-1; d_gene: TRBD1; v_gene: TRBV5-1; CDR3nt: TGCGCCAGCAGCTTGGTTTACAGGGGGCTAAACACTGAAGCTTTCTTT; CDR3aa: CASSLVYRGLNTEAFF
abundance: many; j_gene: TRBJ2-5; d_gene: TRBD2; v_gene: TRBV5-1; CDR3nt: TGCGCCAGCAGCTTGACTAGCGGGGAGCCGACCCAGTACTTC; CDR3aa: CASSLTSGEPTQYF
abundance: NA; j_gene: TRBJ2-1; d_gene: TRBD1; v_gene: TRBV6-6; CDR3nt: TGTGCCAGCAGTACACGGACAGGGAGCTCCTACAATGAGCAGTTCTTC; CDR3aa: CASSTRTGSSYNEQFF
abundance: NA; j_gene: TRBJ1-4; d_gene: NA; v_gene: TRBV28; CDR3nt: TGTGCCAGCACCAGGACCGGGGTGGGGGAAAAACTGTTTTTT; CDR3aa: CASTRTGVGEKLFF
abundance: once; j_gene: TRBJ2-1; d_gene: TRBD2; v_gene: TRBV2; CDR3nt: TGTGCCAGCAGTGCGCGCTCGGCGGGGGGGTACAATGAGCAGTTCTTC; CDR3aa: CASSARSAGGYNEQFF
abundance: NA; j_gene: TRBJ1-1; d_gene: NA; v_gene: TRBV6-1; CDR3nt: TGTGCCAGCAGTGAAAGGGAGGACGGTGAAGCTTTCTTT; CDR3aa: CASSEREDGEAFF
abundance: NA; j_gene: TRBJ1-1; d_gene: NA; v_gene: TRBV18; CDR3nt: TGTGCCAGCTCACCAATTTTAGAGGGAGGGTACACTGAAGCTTTCTTT; CDR3aa: CASSPILEGGYTEAFF
abundance: NA; j_gene: TRBJ1-5; d_gene: NA; v_gene: TRBV2; CDR3nt: TGTGCCAGTGGCGGGCCGGGTATGGGCAATCAGCCCCAGCATTTT; CDR3aa: CASGGPGMGNQPQHF
abundance: NA; j_gene: TRBJ1-1; d_gene: NA; v_gene: TRBV6-4; CDR3nt: TGTGCCAGCAGTGTAACGTACGCAAGGAACACTGAAGCTTTCTTT; CDR3aa: CASSVTYARNTEAFF
abundance: NA; j_gene: TRBJ2-2; d_gene: NA; v_gene: TRBV5-6; CDR3nt: TGTGCCAGCAGCAATGAGGAGCTGTTTTTT; CDR3aa: CASSNEELFF
abundance: few; j_gene: TRBJ2-3; d_gene: NA; v_gene: TRBV29-1; CDR3nt: TGCAGCGTCCCATCAGCGGGTACGAGCACAGATACGCAGTATTTT; CDR3aa: CSVPSAGTSTDTQYF
abundance: NA; j_gene: TRBJ2-7; d_gene: NA; v_gene: TRBV27; CDR3nt: TGTGCCAGCAGGGACTATACGAGCTCCTACGAGCAGTACTTC; CDR3aa: CASRDYTSSYEQYF
abundance: NA; j_gene: TRBJ1-2; d_gene: NA; v_gene: TRBV19; CDR3nt: TGTGCCAGTAAGAGGAAAAGGGATTTCTATGGCTACACCTTC; CDR3aa: CASKRKRDFYGYTF
abundance: NA; j_gene: TRBJ1-2; d_gene: NA; v_gene: TRBV29-1; CDR3nt: TGCAGCGTGGACAGACTCACTAACTATGGCTACACCTTC; CDR3aa: CSVDRLTNYGYTF
abundance: NA; j_gene: TRBJ2-7; d_gene: TRBD2; v_gene: TRBV19; CDR3nt: TGTGCCAGTAGTATAGACGGACTAGCGGGAACCTACGAGCAGTACTTC; CDR3aa: CASSIDGLAGTYEQYF
abundance: NA; j_gene: TRBJ1-4; d_gene: NA; v_gene: TRBV19; CDR3nt: TGTGCCAGTAGTACCATTGGACTTGTAGACCTGTTTTTT; CDR3aa: CASSTIGLVDLFF
abundance: few; j_gene: TRBJ2-5; d_gene: TRBD2; v_gene: TRBV4-2; CDR3nt: TGTGCCAGCAGCCAAGATCCTAGCGGGAGGAGAGAGACCCAGTACTTC; CDR3aa: CASSQDPSGRRETQYF
abundance: NA; j_gene: TRBJ2-7; d_gene: NA; v_gene: TRBV5-5; CDR3nt: TGTGCCAGCAGCGGGGGAAACTACGAGCAGTACTTC; CDR3aa: CASSGGNYEQYF